This T cell receptor (beta chain) appears in the sequencing data of a study of blood T cell repertoires in COVID-19. The overall study: Italy, Spain and the United States were the sources of the convalescent and acute COVID-19 samples. Nucleic acid was either cDNA or gDNA, and it came from T cells, B-cell-depleted T cells, or PBMCs.

As originally analysed: Amplification from reference gene primers served as the basis for estimated nucleated cell counts. Measured with immunoSEQ multiplex PCR; TCRdb has only the in-frame clones, and not every one. The DNA gave D and trimming, while V, J and clone size come from that table. The sample consists of 150,000 to 200,000 clones, 80% to 85% of them appearing once. The CDR3 loop spans 15 amino acids. CDR1 KGHDR and CDR2 SFDVKD come from the germline V gene. V shed 4 bases and J 2 bases; nucleotides not matched to a gene: 5. The Seattle patients joined while their infection was active and were tracked longitudinally afterward.

This rearrangement joins TRBV24-1 to TRBJ2-3; TRBD1 matches 7 bases. Sequencing was done on a sample of peripheral blood. The receptor's source is a woman older than 75 with COVID-19, enrolled during active disease. The CDR3 bases are TGTGCCACCAGTGACCCGGGACAGTCCACAGATACGCAGTATTTT. Its translation is CATSDPGQSTDTQYF.